Detailed here is one T cell receptor (beta chain). These data are taken from a study of T cell changes during pregnancy in multiple sclerosis. The CDR3 has 13 residues. V was pared by 5 bases and J by 1 base, with 4 bases of the junction left unmatched. CDR1 is GTSNPN, CDR2 SVGIG, per germline (reference sequence). Repertoires were generated with immunoSEQ multiplex PCR, while TCRdb's copy carries only in-frame clones and drops some. Found here are about 93,000 clones, around 92% of them singletons; the top ten hold 2% to 2.5%. This clonotype was sampled from a female donor with multiple sclerosis, enrolled in a pregnancy study. Sequences were derived from peripheral blood, sampled after pregnancy. J is TRBJ1-1 and V is TRBV30; TRBD1 matches 7 bases. The chain's CDR3 is CAWEGQTNTEAFF. CDR3 sequence (DNA): TGTGCCTGGGAGGGACAGACGAACACTGAAGCTTTCTTT.